This T cell receptor (beta chain) was identified in a study of T cells in Graves' hyperthyroidism and ophthalmopathy. In the study overall: The authors collected peripheral blood at initial diagnosis, before any treatment.

Germline values: CDR1 MNHNS, CDR2 SASEGT. The CDR3 runs to 15 residues. After removal of 10 bases from V and 2 bases from J, the junction contained 13 bases not matched to a gene. Amplification yielded TCR beta CDR3 regions, with RNA transcripts as the source. A first-round RT-PCR of the TCR CDR3 used the HTBI primer set. One entry per CDR3 protein, called by TCRdb with MiXCR from the multiplex PCR reads. The data hold approximately 410,000 distinct CDR3 sequences, with approximately 14% observed a single time. A lack of ophthalmopathy progression within 18 months defined stable Graves' hyperthyroidism.

The specimen sequenced was blood. The genes are TRBV6-1 and TRBJ2-7, with 8 bases aligning to TRBD2. The clonotype was recovered from a woman younger than 35 with Graves' hyperthyroidism. CDR3 amino acids: CANTTGGLRPYEQYF. CDR3 bases: TGTGCCAACACCACGGGGGGGCTACGCCCCTACGAGCAGTACTTC.